This TCR beta chain was retrieved from a study of T cell responses to AZD1222 COVID-19 vaccine. Findings and limits, study-wide: Repertoire sampling occurred only after the peak T cell response.

The assay was immunoSEQ multiplex PCR, and TCRdb's table has in-frame clones only and misses some. The sample shows 150,000 to 160,000 clones, around nine tenths of them seen only once. The germline V gene has CDR1 MNHEY and CDR2 SVGAGI. V dropped 4 bases and J dropped 3 bases, with 12 bases sitting between them. CDR3 size: 14 residues. As regards this clone: The antigen is unknown.

The specimen was peripheral blood, collected on day 0 of AZD1222 vaccination. This sequence was found in an adult in good health. The chain recombines TRBV6-5 with TRBJ1-1; D is unclear. The CDR3 sequence: CASSFQFRDTEAFF. The CDR3 coding sequence is TGTGCCAGCAGTTTCCAATTTCGCGACACTGAAGCTTTCTTT.